One sample yielded the 5 T cell receptor beta chains listed below, sequenced in a study of blood T cell repertoires in COVID-19. The data were produced by immunoSEQ multiplex PCR, yet TCRdb's version contains in-frame clones alone and is incomplete. The data show fewer than 200,000 clones, over 60% seen once. The sample comprised peripheral blood. Receptor source: a woman aged 80 or over with acute or convalescent COVID-19.

Notes on this clone: The same CDR3 arises from other DNA sequences in this sample as well. This chain links TRBV5-1 with TRBJ2-1; 8 bases fit TRBD2. After removal of 4 bases from V and 0 bases from J, the junction contained 3 bases not matched to a gene. Per germline, CDR1 SGHRS and CDR2 YFSETQ. The CDR3 sequence is 15 residues long. The CDR3 bases are TGCGCCAGCAGCCCGAGCGGGGGCTCCTACAATGAGCAGTTCTTC. Protein sequence: CASSPSGGSYNEQFF.

The chain combines TRBV9 with TRBJ1-6, with TRBD1 matching 9 bases. Germline V gene lookup returns CDR1 SGDLS and CDR2 YYNGEE. Trimming took 0 bases from V and 6 from J; bases not matched to a gene: 7. The CDR3 totals 17 residues. Here the CDR3 DNA reads TGTGCCAGCAGCGTAGGTAGGGGGACAGGGTTTAATTCACCCCTCCACTTT. This encodes CASSVGRGTGFNSPLHF.

This CDR3 is CASRNRDRTTNEKLFF. As DNA, the CDR3 is TGTGCCAGCAGGAACCGGGACAGGACAACTAATGAAAAACTGTTTTTT. This sequence joins TRBV21-1 and TRBJ1-4; the table gives TRBD1 as D, unverified against the DNA. TRBV21-1 is given as a pseudogene. The CDR3 is 16 amino acids.

V is TRBV30 and J is TRBJ2-7; tentatively, D is TRBD2 (5 bases). V lost 4 bases and J lost 1, with 11 bases in between. The length of the CDR3 is 13 residues. Germline V gene sequence: CDR1 GTSNPN, CDR2 SVGIG (reference sequence). Here the CDR3 reads CAWTGNHSYEQYF. Written as DNA, the CDR3 is TGTGCCTGGACGGGAAATCATTCCTACGAGCAGTACTTC.

The chain combines TRBV18 with TRBJ1-2; TRBD1 matches at 7 bases. After removal of 2 bases from V and 6 bases from J, the junction contained 6 bases not matched to a gene. Germline CDR1 KGHSH, CDR2 LQKENI. The length of the CDR3 is 14 residues. The CDR3 region is CASSPAGGSDGYTF. DNA for the CDR3: TGTGCCAGCTCACCAGCAGGGGGTTCGGATGGCTACACCTTC. Variable domain in full (rest from reference TRBV18 and TRBJ1-2): NAGVMQNPRHLVRRRGQEARLRCSPMKGHSHVYWYRQLPEEGLKFMVYLQKENIIDESGMPKERFSAEFPKEGPSILRIQQVVRGDSAAYFCASSPAGGSDGYTFGSGTRLTVV.